This T cell receptor beta chain was identified during a study of hypomethylating agent response in myelodysplastic syndrome. For the study at large: Hypomethylating treatment was azacitidine in about 75% of the 11, decitabine in 3 of 11. General study points: The cohort was small, with only approximately 11 patients analyzed. Possible novel MDS antigen recognition by shared GLIPH2 clusters needs experimental validation.

In germline, CDR1 is MNHNS, CDR2 SASEGT. The CDR3 runs to 15 residues. Trimming removed 4 bases from V and 11 bases from J; junction bases left unmatched: 13. Method: immunoSEQ multiplex PCR; TCRdb's copy keeps in-frame clones and lacks some. The sample has some 6,000 clones, roughly 83% seen once; the top ten hold approximately 10%. A remark on this clone: Its target is unknown.

Sample: bone marrow, taken before or after starting hypomethylating agent treatment for myelodysplastic syndrome (not recorded which). This TCR came from a human donor with myelodysplastic syndrome. This chain uses TRBV6-1 with TRBJ2-5, with 10 bases aligning to TRBD1. DNA of the CDR3: TGTGCCAGCAGTGTGGAAAGGACAGGGGGTAGGGAGCAGTACTTC. Its translation: CASSVERTGGREQYF.